This T cell receptor beta chain is drawn from a study of CD8 T cells in ankylosing spondylitis. Study-wide findings and caveats: Certain motif variants had earlier been reported in reactive arthritis synovial fluid and blood.

Using quantitative 5'-RACE with molecular barcodes, the authors made TCR beta libraries. TCRdb reanalysed the 5' RACE reads using MiXCR and keeps one entry per CDR3 protein. Counted here are about 200,000 distinct CDR3 sequences, around 24% occurring once; the ten biggest clones make up about 6.2%. The CDR3 loop spans 11 amino acids. The V and J ends lost 4 bases and 10 bases respectively, with 11 bases between them. Looked up from germline, CDR1 is SQVTM and CDR2 is ANQGSEA. The sample holds many counts of this clonotype. Its antigen is unidentified. The chain joins TRBV29-1 to TRBJ2-1; D tentatively fits TRBD1 or TRBD2 (5 bases each). The sample taken for sequencing was blood, either unsorted or a sorted T cell fraction (not recorded which). The source of this sequence is a male donor with ankylosing spondylitis or in good health (not recorded which). CDR3: CSVARGGEQFF. CDR3 DNA sequence: TGCAGCGTTGCGAGGGGCGGAGAGCAGTTCTTC.